This passage covers 19 T cell receptor beta chains from one sample sequenced in a study of response to subunit inactivated influenza vaccine. TCRdb re-derived calls from the RT-PCR reads in MiXCR, one entry per CDR3 protein. The data show some 640,000 distinct CDR3 sequences, about 15% seen once. The input for sequencing was PBMCs from blood, taken approximately 15 days before vaccination. These receptors all come from a man in his fifties who received an inactivated influenza vaccine.

The genes are TRBV7-8 and TRBJ2-3, with 8 bases identical to TRBD1. Germline trimming cut 1 base from V and 3 bases from J; bases unmatched to any gene: 6. The CDR3 spans 16 residues. Germline V gene sequence: CDR1 SGHVS, CDR2 FQNEAQ. The CDR3 bases are TGTGCCAGCAGCTTAGTCGCAGGGGGCGCGACAGATACGCAGTATTTT. Translated: CASSLVAGGATDTQYF.

The chain has TRBV29-1 and TRBJ1-2, with TRBD1 identical over 10 bases. The CDR3 is made up of 17 amino acids. J gave up 0 bases and V 1 base, and 8 bases lay outside the gene matches. Per the germline V gene, CDR1 is SQVTM and CDR2 is ANQGSEA. The chain's CDR3 is CSVEAMTGGKTNYGYTF. DNA of the CDR3: TGCAGCGTTGAAGCTATGACAGGGGGCAAGACTAACTATGGCTACACCTTC.

V gene TRBV3-1 combines with J gene TRBJ1-1; 10 bases map to TRBD1. Per germline, CDR1 LGHDT and CDR2 YNNKEL (reference sequence). CDR3 size: 14 residues. Trimming cost V 4 bases and J 8 bases; bases outside gene matches: 7. The CDR3 protein is CASSPYRQGAEAFF. DNA of the CDR3: TGTGCCAGCAGCCCCTATCGACAGGGGGCGGAAGCTTTCTTT.

This clonotype appeared a few times. The chain links TRBV4-3 to TRBJ1-2; 7 bases match TRBD1. V lost 0 bases to trimming and J lost 7 bases; unmatched junction nucleotides: 8. The CDR3 runs 15 residues. CDR1 is LGHNA, CDR2 YSLEER, per germline. CDR3 DNA sequence: TGCGCCAGCAGCCAAGACCTGGGACAGAGAGGTGGCTACACCTTC. It yields the protein CASSQDLGQRGGYTF.

The CDR3 DNA sequence: TGTGCCAGCAGTTCACGACAGGGCTCACCCCTCCACTTT. Translation gives CASSSRQGSPLHF. This sequence joins TRBV12-3 or TRBV12-4 and TRBJ1-6; TRBD1 agrees at 7 bases. Trimming at V came to 4 bases and at J to 10 bases, leaving 4 bases not matched to a gene. CDR3 length equals 13 residues.

This chain connects TRBV7-9 to TRBJ2-5; D might be TRBD1 (7 bases). CDR1 is SEHNR, CDR2 FQNEAQ, per germline (reference sequence). The CDR3 runs to 15 residues. Trimming removed 5 bases from V and 5 bases from J, with 18 bases in between. CDR3 residues: CASSPTRRGVETQYF. CDR3 nucleotides: TGTGCCAGCAGCCCCACGCGCAGGGGGGTTGAGACCCAGTACTTC.

This clonotype was seen a handful of times. The gene calls are TRBV29-1 and TRBJ2-1; 8 nucleotides match TRBD1. The CDR3 contains 18 residues. Germline lookup yields CDR1 SQVTM and CDR2 ANQGSEA. J lost 0 bases, V lost 3 bases, and 13 bases had no gene match. DNA for the CDR3: TGCAGCGTTGAGGGGGTGACAGGGGCATCAAGCTCCTACAATGAGCAGTTCTTC. Protein sequence: CSVEGVTGASSSYNEQFF.

This clonotype has only one observation. The chain has TRBV9 and TRBJ2-1; maybe TRBD2 (6 bases). This CDR3 is built from 15 residues. Germline V gene sequence: CDR1 SGDLS, CDR2 YYNGEE. V gave up 2 bases and J gave up 4 bases, with 13 bases separating them. CDR3 nucleotide sequence: TGTGCCAGCAGCGTCGGGGGTCTCACATACAATGAGCAGTTCTTC. Translation: CASSVGGLTYNEQFF.

The chain links TRBV7-9 to TRBJ2-3; unclear D gene. This CDR3 has 12 amino acids. Germline assignment: CDR1 SEHNR and CDR2 FQNEAQ (reference sequence). V dropped 1 base and J dropped 10 bases, with 9 bases sitting between them. The CDR3 sequence: CASSLGGRSQYF. The DNA of the CDR3 is TGTGCCAGCAGCTTAGGGGGAAGGTCGCAGTATTTT.

This clonotype was seen repeatedly, ten times or more. The rearrangement links TRBV12-3 or TRBV12-4 to TRBJ2-7; 13 positions match TRBD2. CDR3 length equals 15 residues. V trimming: 8 bases; J trimming: 3 bases; junction bases outside the gene matches: 7. CDR3 amino acids: CASGSTSGRFYEQYF. For the CDR3, the DNA is TGTGCCAGCGGGTCGACTAGCGGGAGGTTCTACGAGCAGTACTTC.

This clonotype was picked up a small number of times. This chain uses TRBV7-2 with TRBJ2-5; D could derive from TRBD1 or TRBD2 (5 bases each). V gave up 3 bases and J gave up 4 bases, with 15 bases separating them. Germline V gene data show CDR1 as SGHTA and CDR2 as FQGNSA. This CDR3 has 15 amino acids. The CDR3 spells CASSLGVRRGETQYF. For the CDR3, the DNA is TGTGCCAGCAGCTTGGGGGTTAGACGTGGAGAGACCCAGTACTTC.

The CDR3 region is CASTEEGAALGGGRRNEQFF. The CDR3 DNA follows: TGTGCCAGCACCGAAGAAGGAGCCGCATTGGGGGGAGGGCGGAGGAATGAGCAGTTCTTC. V usage is TRBV11-2 and J usage is TRBJ2-1; TRBD2 matches at 7 bases. The CDR3 contains 20 residues. Germline V gene data show CDR1 as SGHAT and CDR2 as FQNNGV. J lost 7 bases, V lost 7 bases, and 28 bases had no gene match.

This clonotype was seen only a few times. The rearrangement links TRBV7-2 to TRBJ2-7; 8 bases agree with TRBD1. CDR3 length equals 15 residues. The J segment lost 4 bases and the V segment lost 3 bases, leaving 8 bases of the junction unmatched. Germline V gene sequence: CDR1 SGHTA, CDR2 FQGNSA. CDR3 bases: TGTGCCAGCAGCTTGGTAACCAGGGGGCAGTACGAGCAGTACTTC. This encodes CASSLVTRGQYEQYF.

This clonotype was seen a handful of times. This chain connects TRBV15 to TRBJ1-1, with a weak D call TRBD1 (5 bases). The CDR3 extends over 12 amino acids. Germline V CDR1 and CDR2: LNHNV, YYDKDF (reference sequence). V was pared by 3 bases and J by 11 bases, with 13 bases between. For the CDR3, the DNA is TGTGCCACCAGCAGCGTTCGGGGGTTGGCTTTCTTT. It encodes CATSSVRGLAFF. Looking up the rest from reference TRBV15 and TRBJ1-1 gives the full variable domain: DAMVIQNPRYQVTQFGKPVTLSCSQTLNHNVMYWYQQKSSQAPKLLFHYYDKDFNNEADTPDNFQSRRPNTSFCFLDIRSPGLGDTAMYLCATSSVRGLAFFGQGTRLTVV.

This chain links TRBV5-1 with TRBJ2-2; unclear D gene. Germline V gives CDR1 SGHRS, CDR2 YFSETQ. The CDR3 has 16 amino acids. V was clipped by 6 bases and J by 2 bases, with 17 bases between them. CDR3 nucleotides: TGCGCCAGCAAAAGGGAAAGGGCGACTAACACCGGGGAGCTGTTTTTT. Protein product: CASKRERATNTGELFF.

This chain joins TRBV28 and TRBJ2-3; 7 bases are a match to TRBD2. The CDR3 is 14 residues long. Germline-derived CDR1 and CDR2 are MDHEN and SYDVKM. J was trimmed by 4 bases and V by 5 bases; bases with no gene match: 6. The CDR3: CASSKPTSPDTQYF. The CDR3 nucleotides are TGTGCCAGCAGTAAGCCGACTAGCCCAGATACGCAGTATTTT.

This sequence joins TRBV4-1 and TRBJ1-6; no clear D. Trimming cost V 0 bases and J 14 bases, with 17 bases left between them. The CDR3 consists of 15 residues. CDR1 MGHRA and CDR2 YSYEKL come from the germline V gene. The CDR3 sequence is CASSQDSGSRFTLHF. The CDR3 DNA follows: TGCGCCAGCAGCCAAGATTCCGGCTCTCGATTCACCCTCCACTTT.

This clonotype was seen more than once but under ten times. This chain joins TRBV20-1 and TRBJ1-5; TRBD1 matches 7 bases. Germline trimming cut 0 bases from V and 6 bases from J; bases unmatched to any gene: 8. This CDR3 has 15 amino acids. Germline CDR1 reads DFQATT; CDR2 reads SNEGSKA (reference sequence). The CDR3 DNA reads TGCAGTGCTAGAGACCCAACAGGGGCGCTTCAGCCCCAGCATTTT. It codes for CSARDPTGALQPQHF.

In its sample, this clonotype was seen a few times. The chain is built from TRBV29-1 and TRBJ2-3; 11 bases are shared with TRBD1. J gave up 2 bases and V 6 bases, and 4 bases lay outside the gene matches. Looked up from germline, CDR1 is SQVTM and CDR2 is ANQGSEA. The CDR3 is made up of 14 amino acids. The CDR3 loop reads CSVWTGGYTDTQYF. CDR3 nucleotide sequence: TGCAGCGTGTGGACAGGGGGCTACACAGATACGCAGTATTTT.